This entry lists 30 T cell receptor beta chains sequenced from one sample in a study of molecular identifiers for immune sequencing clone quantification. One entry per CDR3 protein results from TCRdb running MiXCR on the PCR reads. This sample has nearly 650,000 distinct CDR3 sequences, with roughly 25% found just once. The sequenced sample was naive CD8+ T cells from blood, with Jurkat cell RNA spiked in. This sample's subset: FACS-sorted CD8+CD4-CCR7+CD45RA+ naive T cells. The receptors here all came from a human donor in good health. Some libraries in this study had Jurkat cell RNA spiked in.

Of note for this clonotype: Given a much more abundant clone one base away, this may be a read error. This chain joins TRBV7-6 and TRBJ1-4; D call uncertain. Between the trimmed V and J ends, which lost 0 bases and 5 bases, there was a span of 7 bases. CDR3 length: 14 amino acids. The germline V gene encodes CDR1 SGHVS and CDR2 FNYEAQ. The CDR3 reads CASSLATKNEKLFF. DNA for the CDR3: TGTGCCAGCAGCTTAGCGACAAAGAATGAAAAACTGTTTTTT.

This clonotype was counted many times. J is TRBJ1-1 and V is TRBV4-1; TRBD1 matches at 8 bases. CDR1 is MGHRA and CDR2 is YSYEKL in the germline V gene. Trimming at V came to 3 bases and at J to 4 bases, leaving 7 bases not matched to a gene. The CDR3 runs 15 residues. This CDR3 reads CASSHKTTGVTEAFF. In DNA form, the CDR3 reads TGCGCCAGCAGCCATAAGACGACAGGGGTCACTGAAGCTTTCTTT.

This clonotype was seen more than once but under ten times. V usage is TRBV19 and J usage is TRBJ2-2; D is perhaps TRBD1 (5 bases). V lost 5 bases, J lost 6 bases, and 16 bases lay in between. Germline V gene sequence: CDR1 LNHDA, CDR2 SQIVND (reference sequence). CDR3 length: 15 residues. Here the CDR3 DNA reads TGTGCCAGTAGTCCATACCCAGGGTGGCCCGGGGAGCTGTTTTTT. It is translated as CASSPYPGWPGELFF.

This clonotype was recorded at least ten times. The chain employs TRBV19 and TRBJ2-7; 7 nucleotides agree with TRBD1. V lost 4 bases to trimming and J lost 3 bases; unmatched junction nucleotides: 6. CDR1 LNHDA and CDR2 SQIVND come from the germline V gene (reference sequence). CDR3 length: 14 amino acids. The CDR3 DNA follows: TGTGCCAGTAGTACAGGGACAGCACACTACGAGCAGTACTTC. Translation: CASSTGTAHYEQYF. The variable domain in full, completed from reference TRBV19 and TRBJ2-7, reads DGGITQSPKYLFRKEGQNVTLSCEQNLNHDAMYWYRQDPGQGLRLIYYSQIVNDFQKGDIAEGYSVSREKKESFPLTVTSAQKNPTAFYLCASSTGTAHYEQYFGPGTRLTVT.

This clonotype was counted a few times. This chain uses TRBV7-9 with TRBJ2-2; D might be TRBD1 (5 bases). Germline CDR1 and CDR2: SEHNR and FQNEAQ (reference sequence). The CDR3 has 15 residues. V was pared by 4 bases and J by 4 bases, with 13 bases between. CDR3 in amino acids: CASSSPKTVTGELFF. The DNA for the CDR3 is TGTGCCAGCAGCTCCCCGAAGACAGTCACCGGGGAGCTGTTTTTT. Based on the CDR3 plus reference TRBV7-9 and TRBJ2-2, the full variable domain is DTGVSQNPRHKITKRGQNVTFRCDPISEHNRLYWYRQTLGQGPEFLTYFQNEAQLEKSRLLSDRFSAERPKGSFSTLEIQRTEQGDSAMYLCASSSPKTVTGELFFGEGSRLTVL.

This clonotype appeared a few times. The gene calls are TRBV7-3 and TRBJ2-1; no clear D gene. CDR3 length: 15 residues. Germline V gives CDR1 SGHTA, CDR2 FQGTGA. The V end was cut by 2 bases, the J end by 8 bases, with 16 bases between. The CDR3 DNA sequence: TGTGCCAGCAGCTTAGGTGGTATTGGGTTCGATGAGCAGTTCTTC. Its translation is CASSLGGIGFDEQFF.

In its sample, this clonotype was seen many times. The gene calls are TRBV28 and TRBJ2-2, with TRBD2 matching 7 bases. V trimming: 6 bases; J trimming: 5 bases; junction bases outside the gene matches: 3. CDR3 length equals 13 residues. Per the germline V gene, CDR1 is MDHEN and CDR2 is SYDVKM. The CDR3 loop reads CASSQAGTGELFF. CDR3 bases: TGTGCCAGCAGCCAAGCGGGGACCGGGGAGCTGTTTTTT.

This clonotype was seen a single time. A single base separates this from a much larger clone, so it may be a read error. CDR3 coding DNA: TGTGCCAGCTCACCAGAGACAGCCTTTGAAGAGCAGTTCTTC. It yields the protein CASSPETAFEEQFF. V is TRBV18 and J is TRBJ2-1; a weak D match, TRBD1 (5 bases). The CDR3 runs to 14 residues. Per the germline V gene, CDR1 is KGHSH and CDR2 is LQKENI. V lost 2 bases, J lost 10 bases, and 15 bases lay in between.

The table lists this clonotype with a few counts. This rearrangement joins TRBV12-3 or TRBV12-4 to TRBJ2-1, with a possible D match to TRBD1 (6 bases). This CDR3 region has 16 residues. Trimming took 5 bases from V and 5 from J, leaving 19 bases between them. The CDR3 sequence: CASSPLTGGADNEQFF. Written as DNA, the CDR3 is TGTGCCAGCAGTCCTTTGACTGGGGGCGCCGACAATGAGCAGTTCTTC.

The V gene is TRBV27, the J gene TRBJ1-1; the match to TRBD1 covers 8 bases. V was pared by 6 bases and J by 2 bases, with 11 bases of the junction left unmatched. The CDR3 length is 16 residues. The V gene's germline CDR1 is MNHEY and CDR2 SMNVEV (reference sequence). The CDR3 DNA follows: TGTGCCAGCAGCCATCGGACAGGGCCATACAACACTGAAGCTTTCTTT. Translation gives CASSHRTGPYNTEAFF.

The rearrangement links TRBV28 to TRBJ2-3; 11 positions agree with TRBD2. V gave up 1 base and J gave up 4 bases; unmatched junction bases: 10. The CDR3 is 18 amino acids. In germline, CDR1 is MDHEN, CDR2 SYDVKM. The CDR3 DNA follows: TGTGCCAGCAGTTTATCCACTACTCTAGCGGGAGGATCAGATACGCAGTATTTT. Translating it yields CASSLSTTLAGGSDTQYF.

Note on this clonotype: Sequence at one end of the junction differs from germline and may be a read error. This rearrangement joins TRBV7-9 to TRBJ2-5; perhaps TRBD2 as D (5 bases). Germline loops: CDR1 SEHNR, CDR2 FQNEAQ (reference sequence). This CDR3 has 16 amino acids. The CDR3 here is CASGLEGAAYQETQYF. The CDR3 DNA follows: TGTGCCAGCGGCTTAGAGGGCGCGGCGTACCAAGAGACCCAGTACTTC.

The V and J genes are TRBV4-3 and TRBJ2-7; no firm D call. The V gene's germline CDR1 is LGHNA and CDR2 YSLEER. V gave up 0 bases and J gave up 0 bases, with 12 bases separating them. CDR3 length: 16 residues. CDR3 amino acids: CASSQERHSPSYEQYF. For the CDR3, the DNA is TGCGCCAGCAGCCAAGAGAGGCATTCACCCTCCTACGAGCAGTACTTC.

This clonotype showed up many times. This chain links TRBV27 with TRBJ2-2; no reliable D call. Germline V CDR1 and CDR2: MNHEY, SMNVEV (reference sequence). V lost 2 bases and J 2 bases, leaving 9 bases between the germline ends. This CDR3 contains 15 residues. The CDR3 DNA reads TGTGCCAGCAGTTTAAGTCCTAGTAACACCGGGGAGCTGTTTTTT. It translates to CASSLSPSNTGELFF.

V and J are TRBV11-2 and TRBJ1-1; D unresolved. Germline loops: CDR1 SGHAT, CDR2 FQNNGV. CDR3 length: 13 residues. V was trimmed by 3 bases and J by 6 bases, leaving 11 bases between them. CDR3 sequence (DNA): TGTGCCAGCAGCTTCGACCCTAGCGCTGAAGCTTTCTTT. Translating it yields CASSFDPSAEAFF.

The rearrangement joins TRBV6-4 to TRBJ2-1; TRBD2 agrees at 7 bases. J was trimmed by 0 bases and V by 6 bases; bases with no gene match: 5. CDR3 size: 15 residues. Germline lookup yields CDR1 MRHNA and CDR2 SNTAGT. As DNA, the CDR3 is TGTGCCAGCAGAGAAAGCGGGAACTCCTACAATGAGCAGTTCTTC. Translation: CASRESGNSYNEQFF.

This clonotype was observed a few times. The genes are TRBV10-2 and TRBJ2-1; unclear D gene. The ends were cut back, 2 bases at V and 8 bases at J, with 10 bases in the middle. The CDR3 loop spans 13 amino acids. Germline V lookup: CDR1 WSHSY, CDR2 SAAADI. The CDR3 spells CASSELVADEQFF. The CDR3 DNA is TGCGCCAGCAGTGAGCTCGTAGCAGATGAGCAGTTCTTC.

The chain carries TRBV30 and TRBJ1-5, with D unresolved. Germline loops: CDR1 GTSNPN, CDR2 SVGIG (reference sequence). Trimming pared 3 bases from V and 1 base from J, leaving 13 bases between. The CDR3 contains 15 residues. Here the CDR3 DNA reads TGTGCCTGGAGCGGAGGGCAGGCCAGCAATCAGCCCCAGCATTTT. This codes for CAWSGGQASNQPQHF.

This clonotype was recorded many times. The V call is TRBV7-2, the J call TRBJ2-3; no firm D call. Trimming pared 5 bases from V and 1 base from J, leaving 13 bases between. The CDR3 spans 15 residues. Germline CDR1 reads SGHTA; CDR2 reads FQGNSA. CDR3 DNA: TGTGCCAGCAGCCCGTACGCCTTTGGCACAGATACGCAGTATTTT. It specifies CASSPYAFGTDTQYF.

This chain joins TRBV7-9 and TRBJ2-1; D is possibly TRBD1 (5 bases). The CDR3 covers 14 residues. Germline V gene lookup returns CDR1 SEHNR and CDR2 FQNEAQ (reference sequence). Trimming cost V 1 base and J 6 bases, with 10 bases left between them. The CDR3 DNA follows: TGTGCCAGCAGCTTAGAGGGCAGGGCCAATGAGCAGTTCTTC. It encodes CASSLEGRANEQFF.

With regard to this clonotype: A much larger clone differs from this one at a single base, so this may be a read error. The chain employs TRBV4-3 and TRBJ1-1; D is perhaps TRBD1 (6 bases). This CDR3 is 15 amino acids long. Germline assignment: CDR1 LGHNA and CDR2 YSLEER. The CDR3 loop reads CVSSQDRGIWTEAFF. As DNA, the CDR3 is TGCGTCAGCAGCCAAGATAGGGGGATTTGGACTGAAGCTTTCTTT.

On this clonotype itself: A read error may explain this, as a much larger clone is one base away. The CDR3 sequence: CSASDRDRVFRGETQYF. The CDR3, as DNA: TGCAGTGCTAGTGATCGGGACCGCGTGTTTCGGGGGGAGACCCAGTACTTC. The chain recombines TRBV20-1 with TRBJ2-5, with D maybe TRBD2 (6 bases). The germline V gene encodes CDR1 DFQATT and CDR2 SNEGSKA (reference sequence). This CDR3 spans 17 amino acids. V dropped 3 bases and J dropped 5 bases, with 25 bases sitting between them.

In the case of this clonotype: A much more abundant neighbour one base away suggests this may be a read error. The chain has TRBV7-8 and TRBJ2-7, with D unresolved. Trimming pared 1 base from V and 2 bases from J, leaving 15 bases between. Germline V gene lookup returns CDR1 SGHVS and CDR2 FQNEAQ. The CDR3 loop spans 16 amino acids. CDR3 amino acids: CASSLGIRAPTYEQYF. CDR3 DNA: TGTGCCAGCAGCTTAGGGATCCGGGCCCCAACCTACGAGCAGTACTTC. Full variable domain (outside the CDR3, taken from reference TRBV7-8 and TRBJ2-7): GAGVSQSPRYKVAKRGQDVALRCDPISGHVSLFWYQQALGQGPEFLTYFQNEAQLDKSGLPSDRFFAERPEGSVSTLKIQRTQQEDSAVYLCASSLGIRAPTYEQYFGPGTRLTVT.

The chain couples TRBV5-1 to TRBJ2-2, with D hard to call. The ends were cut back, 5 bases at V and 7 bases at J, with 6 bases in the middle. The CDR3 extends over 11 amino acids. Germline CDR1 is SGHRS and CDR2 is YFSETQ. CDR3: CASRGNGELFF. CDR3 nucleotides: TGCGCCAGCAGGGGAAACGGGGAGCTGTTTTTT.

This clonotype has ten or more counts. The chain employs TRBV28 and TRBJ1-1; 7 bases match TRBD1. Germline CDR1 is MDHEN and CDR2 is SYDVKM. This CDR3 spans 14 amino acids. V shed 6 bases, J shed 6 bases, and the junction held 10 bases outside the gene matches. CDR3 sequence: CASSFRQGSSEAFF. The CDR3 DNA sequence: TGTGCCAGCAGCTTTAGACAGGGTTCGTCTGAAGCTTTCTTT. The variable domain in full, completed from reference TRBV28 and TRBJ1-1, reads DVKVTQSSRYLVKRTGEKVFLECVQDMDHENMFWYRQDPGLGLRLIYFSYDVKMKEKGDIPEGYSVSREKKERFSLILESASTNQTSMYLCASSFRQGSSEAFFGQGTRLTVV.

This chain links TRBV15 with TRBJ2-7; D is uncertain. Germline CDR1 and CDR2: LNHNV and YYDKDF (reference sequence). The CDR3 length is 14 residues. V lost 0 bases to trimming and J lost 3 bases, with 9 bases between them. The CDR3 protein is CATSRDMDGYEQYF. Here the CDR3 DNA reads TGTGCCACCAGCAGAGACATGGACGGCTACGAGCAGTACTTC.

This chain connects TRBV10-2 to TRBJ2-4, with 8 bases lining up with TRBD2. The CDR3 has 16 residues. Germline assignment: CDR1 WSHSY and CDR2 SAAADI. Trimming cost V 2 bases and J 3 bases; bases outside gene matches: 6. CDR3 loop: CASSEDGGAVKNIQYF. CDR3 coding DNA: TGCGCCAGCAGTGAGGACGGGGGGGCAGTCAAAAACATTCAGTACTTC.

CDR3 bases: TGTGCCAGTGGCCCCGGTTTCCTGGGTGAAAAACTGTTTTTT. Translation gives CASGPGFLGEKLFF. The rearrangement uses TRBV19 and TRBJ1-4, with D hard to call. Germline assignment: CDR1 LNHDA and CDR2 SQIVND (reference sequence). The V end lost 8 bases, the J end lost 7 bases, and 17 bases lay between the germline ends. This CDR3 has 14 residues.

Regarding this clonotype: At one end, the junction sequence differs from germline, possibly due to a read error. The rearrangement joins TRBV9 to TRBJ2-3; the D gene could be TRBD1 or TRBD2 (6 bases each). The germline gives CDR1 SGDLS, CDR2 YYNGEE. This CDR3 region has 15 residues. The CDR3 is CATSQEGGRTDTQYF. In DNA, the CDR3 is TGTGCCACCAGCCAGGAGGGGGGTCGCACAGATACGCAGTATTTT.

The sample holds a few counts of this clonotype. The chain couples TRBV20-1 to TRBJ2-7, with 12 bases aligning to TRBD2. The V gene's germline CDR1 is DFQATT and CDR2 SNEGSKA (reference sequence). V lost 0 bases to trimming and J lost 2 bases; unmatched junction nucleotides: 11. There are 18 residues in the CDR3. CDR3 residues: CSARDFTSGGPTPYEQYF. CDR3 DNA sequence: TGCAGTGCTAGAGATTTCACTAGCGGGGGGCCGACCCCCTACGAGCAGTACTTC.